Below are 6 T cell receptor beta chains sequenced from a single sample in a study of blood T cell repertoires in COVID-19. The protocol was immunoSEQ multiplex PCR, while the TCRdb copy is restricted to in-frame clones and leaves out a portion. Here the sample spans about 250,000 clones, about 85% being singletons. Sequencing input: PBMCs or T cells enriched from blood (not recorded which). Receptors originate from a woman aged 45-65 years who had been exposed to COVID-19.

The chain carries TRBV7-8 and TRBJ1-5, with D unclear. Trimming shortened V by 4 bases and J by 5 bases, and 12 bases separated the two germline ends. CDR1 and CDR2 from the germline V gene are SGHVS and FQNEAQ. This CDR3 comprises 14 residues. CDR3 nucleotide sequence: TGTGCCAGCAGCTACCGGGGAAAAGATCAGCCCCAGCATTTT. Amino acid sequence: CASSYRGKDQPQHF. Full variable domain (missing parts from reference TRBV7-8 and TRBJ1-5): GAGVSQSPRYKVAKRGQDVALRCDPISGHVSLFWYQQALGQGPEFLTYFQNEAQLDKSGLPSDRFFAERPEGSVSTLKIQRTQQEDSAVYLCASSYRGKDQPQHFGDGTRLSIL.

The DNA for the CDR3 is TGTGCCAGCAGCTCCTCGGACAGGGTGAACACTGAAGCTTTCTTT. The encoded protein is CASSSSDRVNTEAFF. The chain joins TRBV13 to TRBJ1-1; 8 nucleotides match TRBD1. The germline V gene encodes CDR1 PRHDT and CDR2 FYEKMQ (reference sequence). CDR3 length: 15 residues. V gave up 4 bases and J gave up 0 bases; unmatched junction bases: 4.

Concerning this clone: A read error may account for a junction end that differs from germline. The rearrangement joins TRBV7-2 to TRBJ1-1; TRBD1 aligns across 7 bases. This CDR3 region has 15 residues. CDR1 is SGHTA and CDR2 is FQGNSA in the germline V gene. The CDR3 coding sequence is TGTGCCAGCAGACGAATTACAGGGGTGAATACTGAAGCTTTCTTT. Translated, it gives CASRRITGVNTEAFF.

The genes are TRBV27 and TRBJ2-3; possible D gene TRBD2, 6 bases. V was pared by 4 bases and J by 2 bases, with 22 bases between. Germline lookup yields CDR1 MNHEY and CDR2 SMNVEV (reference sequence). The CDR3 extends over 18 amino acids. The CDR3 sequence: CASSSLMMTRTPTDTQYF. The DNA for the CDR3 is TGTGCCAGCAGTTCCCTTATGATGACTAGGACCCCCACAGATACGCAGTATTTT.

The chain combines TRBV4-1 with TRBJ2-5; 8 nucleotides line up with TRBD2. V dropped 3 bases and J dropped 4; count of bases not matched to a gene: 4. This CDR3 region has 14 residues. Germline V lookup: CDR1 MGHRA, CDR2 YSYEKL. CDR3 sequence (DNA): TGCGCCAGCAGCCACGGACGGGAGGGAGAGACCCAGTACTTC. Protein: CASSHGREGETQYF.

The rearrangement uses TRBV3-1 (or the pseudogene TRBV3-2) and TRBJ1-3; D perhaps matches TRBD1 (5 bases). Per germline, CDR1 LGHDT and CDR2 YNNKEL (reference sequence). This CDR3 region has 14 residues. The ends were cut back, 4 bases at V and 1 base at J, with 8 bases in the middle. This CDR3 reads CASSPTVSGNTIYF. The CDR3 DNA sequence: TGTGCCAGCAGCCCGACAGTGTCTGGAAACACCATATATTTT.